The sequence of this T cell receptor beta chain was determined in a study of CD8+ T cells in alopecia areata. Reverse transcribed after extraction, RNA yielded cDNA as the sequencing template. Method: immunoSEQ multiplex PCR; TCRdb's copy keeps in-frame clones and lacks some. Among about 120,000 clones listed, less than 45% were seen once. CDR3 length equals 17 residues. Deletions cut 6 bases from V and 0 bases from J, with 18 bases between. The germline gives CDR1 MNHEY, CDR2 SMNVEV (reference sequence). This sequence was found in a human donor with alopecia areata. What was sequenced was CD4+ T cells sorted from blood. V and J are TRBV27 and TRBJ1-5; possible D gene TRBD1, 6 bases. DNA of the CDR3: TGTGCCAGCAGGAGAAACGGACAGATCTATAGCAATCAGCCCCAGCATTTT. Translating gives CASRRNGQIYSNQPQHF.